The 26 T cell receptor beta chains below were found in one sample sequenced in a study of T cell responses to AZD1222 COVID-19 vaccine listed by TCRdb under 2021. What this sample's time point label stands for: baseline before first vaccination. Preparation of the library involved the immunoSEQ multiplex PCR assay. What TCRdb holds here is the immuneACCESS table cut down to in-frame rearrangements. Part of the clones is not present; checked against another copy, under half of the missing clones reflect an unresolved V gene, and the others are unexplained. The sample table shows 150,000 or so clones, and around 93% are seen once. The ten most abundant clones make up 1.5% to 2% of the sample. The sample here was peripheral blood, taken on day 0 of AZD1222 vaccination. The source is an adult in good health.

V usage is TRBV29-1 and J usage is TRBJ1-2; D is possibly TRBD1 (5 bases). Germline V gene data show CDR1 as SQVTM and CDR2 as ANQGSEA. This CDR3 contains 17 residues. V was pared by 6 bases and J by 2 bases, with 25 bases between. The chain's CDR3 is CSVTRERNRRENYGYTF. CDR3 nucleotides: TGCAGCGTCACCAGGGAGAGAAACCGCAGGGAGAACTATGGCTACACCTTC.

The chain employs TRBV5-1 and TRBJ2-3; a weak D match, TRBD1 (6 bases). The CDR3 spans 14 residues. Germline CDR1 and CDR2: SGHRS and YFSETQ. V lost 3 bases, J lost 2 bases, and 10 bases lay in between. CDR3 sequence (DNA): TGCGCCAGCAGCTCAGGACAGCACACAGATACGCAGTATTTT. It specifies CASSSGQHTDTQYF.

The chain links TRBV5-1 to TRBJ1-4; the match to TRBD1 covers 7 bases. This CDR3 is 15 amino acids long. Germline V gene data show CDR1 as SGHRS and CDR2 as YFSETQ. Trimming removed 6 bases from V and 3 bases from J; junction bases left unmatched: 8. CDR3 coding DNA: TGCGCCAGCACCCCAGGGGGGGCCTCTAATGAAAAACTGTTTTTT. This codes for CASTPGGASNEKLFF.

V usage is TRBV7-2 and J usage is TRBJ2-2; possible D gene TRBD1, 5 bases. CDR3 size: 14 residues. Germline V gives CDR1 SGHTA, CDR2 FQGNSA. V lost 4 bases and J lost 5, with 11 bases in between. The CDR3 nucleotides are TGTGCCAGCAGCTCCGGACACGTTACCGGGGAGCTGTTTTTT. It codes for CASSSGHVTGELFF. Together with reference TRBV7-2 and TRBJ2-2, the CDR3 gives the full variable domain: GAGVSQSPSNKVTEKGKDVELRCDPISGHTALYWYRQSLGQGLEFLIYFQGNSAPDKSGLPSDRFSAERTGGSVSTLTIQRTQQEDSAVYLCASSSGHVTGELFFGEGSRLTVL.

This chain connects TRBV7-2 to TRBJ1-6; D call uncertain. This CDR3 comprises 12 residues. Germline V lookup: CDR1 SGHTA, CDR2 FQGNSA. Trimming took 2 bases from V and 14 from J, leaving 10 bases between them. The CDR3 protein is CASSLYSETLHF. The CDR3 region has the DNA TGTGCCAGCAGCTTATACTCGGAAACCCTCCACTTT.

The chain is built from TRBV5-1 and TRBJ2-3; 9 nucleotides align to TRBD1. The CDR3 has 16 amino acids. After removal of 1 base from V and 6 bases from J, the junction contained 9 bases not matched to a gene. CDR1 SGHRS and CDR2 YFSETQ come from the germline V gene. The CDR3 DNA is TGCGCCAGCAGCTTGTGGGGGGCCACAGGGGGCGATACGCAGTATTTT. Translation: CASSLWGATGGDTQYF.

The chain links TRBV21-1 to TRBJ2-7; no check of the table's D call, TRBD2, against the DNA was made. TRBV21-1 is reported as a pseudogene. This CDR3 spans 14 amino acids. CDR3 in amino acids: CASRSYSTYYEQYF. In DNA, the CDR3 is TGTGCCAGCAGGTCATATAGCACTTACTACGAGCAGTACTTC.

The CDR3 sequence is CASRDVSGNTIYF. CDR3 sequence (DNA): TGCGCCAGCAGGGACGTCTCTGGAAACACCATATATTTT. The V gene is TRBV5-1, the J gene TRBJ1-3; D is unresolved. CDR3 length equals 13 residues. The V end lost 5 bases, the J end lost 0 bases, and 6 bases lay between the germline ends. The germline gives CDR1 SGHRS, CDR2 YFSETQ.

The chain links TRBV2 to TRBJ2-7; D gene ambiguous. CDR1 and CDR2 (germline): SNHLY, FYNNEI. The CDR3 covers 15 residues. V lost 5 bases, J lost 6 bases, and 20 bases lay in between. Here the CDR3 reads CASSTLPGGNSEQYF. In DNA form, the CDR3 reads TGTGCCAGCAGTACCCTGCCGGGCGGTAATAGCGAGCAGTACTTC.

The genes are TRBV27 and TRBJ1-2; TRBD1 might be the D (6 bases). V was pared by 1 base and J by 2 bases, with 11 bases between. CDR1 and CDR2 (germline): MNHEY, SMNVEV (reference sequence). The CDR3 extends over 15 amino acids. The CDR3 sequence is CASSLLGDINYGYTF. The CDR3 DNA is TGTGCCAGCAGTTTATTGGGGGACATAAACTATGGCTACACCTTC.

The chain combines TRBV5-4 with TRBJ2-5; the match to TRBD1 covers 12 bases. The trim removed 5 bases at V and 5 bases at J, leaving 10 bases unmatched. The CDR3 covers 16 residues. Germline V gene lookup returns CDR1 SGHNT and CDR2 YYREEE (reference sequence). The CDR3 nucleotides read TGTGCCAGCAGGAGTGGGACAGGGGGCGCCGGGGAGACCCAGTACTTC. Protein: CASRSGTGGAGETQYF.

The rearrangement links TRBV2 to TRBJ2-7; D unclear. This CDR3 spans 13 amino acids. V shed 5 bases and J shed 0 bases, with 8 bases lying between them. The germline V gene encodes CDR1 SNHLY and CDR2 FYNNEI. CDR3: CASSRANSYEQYF. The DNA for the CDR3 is TGTGCCAGCAGTCGGGCAAACTCCTACGAGCAGTACTTC.

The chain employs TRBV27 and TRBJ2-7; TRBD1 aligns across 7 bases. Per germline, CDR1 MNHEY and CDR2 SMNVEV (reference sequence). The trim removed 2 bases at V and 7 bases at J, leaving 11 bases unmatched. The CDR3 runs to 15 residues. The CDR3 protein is CASSLIGTAGFEQYF. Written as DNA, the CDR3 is TGTGCCAGCAGTTTAATTGGGACAGCCGGCTTTGAGCAGTACTTC.

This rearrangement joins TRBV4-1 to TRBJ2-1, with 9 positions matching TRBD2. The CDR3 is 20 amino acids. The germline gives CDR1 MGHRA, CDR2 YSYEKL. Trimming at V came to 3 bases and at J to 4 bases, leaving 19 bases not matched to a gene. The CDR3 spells CASSQTGLSGRPSRYNEQFF. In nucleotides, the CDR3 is TGCGCCAGCAGCCAGACTGGATTAAGCGGGAGGCCCTCTAGATACAATGAGCAGTTCTTC.

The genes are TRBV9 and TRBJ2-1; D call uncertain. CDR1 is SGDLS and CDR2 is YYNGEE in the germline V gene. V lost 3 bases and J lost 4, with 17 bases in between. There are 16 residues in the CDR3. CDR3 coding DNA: TGTGCCAGCAGCGCGTCTAGTATCCCCCTTTACAATGAGCAGTTCTTC. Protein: CASSASSIPLYNEQFF. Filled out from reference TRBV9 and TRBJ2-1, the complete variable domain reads DSGVTQTPKHLITATGQRVTLRCSPRSGDLSVYWYQQSLDQGLQFLIQYYNGEERAKGNILERFSAQQFPDLHSELNLSSLELGDSALYFCASSASSIPLYNEQFFGPGTRLTVL.

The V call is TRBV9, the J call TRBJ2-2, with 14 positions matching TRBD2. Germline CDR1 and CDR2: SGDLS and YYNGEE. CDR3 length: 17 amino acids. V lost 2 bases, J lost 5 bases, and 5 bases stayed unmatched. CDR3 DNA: TGTGCCAGCAGCGTGGGACTAGCGGGGGCGGGTACCGGGGAGCTGTTTTTT. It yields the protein CASSVGLAGAGTGELFF.

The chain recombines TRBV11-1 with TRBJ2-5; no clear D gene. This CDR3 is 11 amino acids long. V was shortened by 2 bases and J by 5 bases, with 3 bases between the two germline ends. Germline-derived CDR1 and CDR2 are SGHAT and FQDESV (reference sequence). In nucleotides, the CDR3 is TGTGCCAGCAGCTTACGGGAGACCCAGTACTTC. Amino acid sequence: CASSLRETQYF.

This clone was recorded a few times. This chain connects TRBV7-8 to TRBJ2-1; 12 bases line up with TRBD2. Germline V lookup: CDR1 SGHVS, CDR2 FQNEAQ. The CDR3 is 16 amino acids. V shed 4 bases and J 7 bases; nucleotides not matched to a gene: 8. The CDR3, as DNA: TGTGCCAGCAGCTCCAGGACTAGCGGGGCTCTTAATGAGCAGTTCTTC. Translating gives CASSSRTSGALNEQFF.

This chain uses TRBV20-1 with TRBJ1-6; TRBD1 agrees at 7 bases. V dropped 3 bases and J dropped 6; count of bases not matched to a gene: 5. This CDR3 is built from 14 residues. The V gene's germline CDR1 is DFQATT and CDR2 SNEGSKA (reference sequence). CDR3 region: CSASSDRVNSPLHF. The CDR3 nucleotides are TGCAGTGCTAGTTCCGACAGGGTTAATTCACCCCTCCACTTT.

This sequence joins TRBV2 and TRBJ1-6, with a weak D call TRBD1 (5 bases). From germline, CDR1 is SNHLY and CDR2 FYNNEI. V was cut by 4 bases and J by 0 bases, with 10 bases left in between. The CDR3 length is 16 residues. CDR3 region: CASSARQSSYNSPLHF. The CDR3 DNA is TGTGCCAGCAGTGCCCGACAGAGCTCCTATAATTCACCCCTCCACTTT.

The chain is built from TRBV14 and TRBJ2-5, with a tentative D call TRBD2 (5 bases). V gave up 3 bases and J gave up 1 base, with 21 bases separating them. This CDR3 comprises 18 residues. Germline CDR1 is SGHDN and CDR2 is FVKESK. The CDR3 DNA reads TGTGCCAGCAGCCACAAACTGGGAGTTGTGGGGAGCCAAGAGACCCAGTACTTC. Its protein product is CASSHKLGVVGSQETQYF.

DNA for the CDR3: TGTGCCAGCAGTGCACCAGACAGAGGACATTCACCCCTCCACTTT. It is translated as CASSAPDRGHSPLHF. This rearrangement joins TRBV28 to TRBJ1-6, with D maybe TRBD1 (5 bases). CDR1 is MDHEN, CDR2 SYDVKM, per germline. The ends were cut back, 5 bases at V and 8 bases at J, with 16 bases in the middle. This CDR3 has 15 residues.

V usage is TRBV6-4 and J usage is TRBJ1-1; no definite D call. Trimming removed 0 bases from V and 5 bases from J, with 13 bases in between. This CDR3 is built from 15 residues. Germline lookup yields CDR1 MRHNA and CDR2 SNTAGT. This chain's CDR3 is CASSDSSGGGTEAFF. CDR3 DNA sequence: TGTGCCAGCAGTGACTCGTCGGGTGGAGGGACTGAAGCTTTCTTT.

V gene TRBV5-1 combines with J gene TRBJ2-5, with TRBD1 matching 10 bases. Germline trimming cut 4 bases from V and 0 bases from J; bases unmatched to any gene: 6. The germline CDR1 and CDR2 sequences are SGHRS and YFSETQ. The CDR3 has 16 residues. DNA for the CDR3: TGCGCCAGCAGCCCCCGGACAGGGGGGTACCAAGAGACCCAGTACTTC. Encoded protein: CASSPRTGGYQETQYF.

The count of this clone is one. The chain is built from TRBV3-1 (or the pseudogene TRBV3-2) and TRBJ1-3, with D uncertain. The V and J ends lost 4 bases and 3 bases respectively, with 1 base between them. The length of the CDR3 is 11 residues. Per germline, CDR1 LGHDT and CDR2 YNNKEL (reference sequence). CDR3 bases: TGTGCCAGCAGCCGTGGAAACACCATATATTTT. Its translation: CASSRGNTIYF.

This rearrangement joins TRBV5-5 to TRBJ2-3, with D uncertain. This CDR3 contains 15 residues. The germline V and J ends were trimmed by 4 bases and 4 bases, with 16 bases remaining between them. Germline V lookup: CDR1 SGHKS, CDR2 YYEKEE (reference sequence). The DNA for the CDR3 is TGTGCCAGCAGCCTGGTCCCTCCCGGAGCAGATACGCAGTATTTT. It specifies CASSLVPPGADTQYF.